This T cell receptor beta chain was identified in a study of T cell responses to AZD1222 COVID-19 vaccine. Notes on the study in general: Donors in the cohort were predominantly white British and more often female, and clonal diversity was possibly underestimated. Vaccine-associated CD4 TCRs ranged over spike, dominating at 160-218 and 743-854. Spike-specific TCR breadth and depth both grew after two AZD1222 doses.

Second doses at about 4 or about 12 weeks were pooled. To note about this clone: The target antigen is unknown.

Produced via immunoSEQ multiplex PCR; TCRdb's table is partial and in-frame only. The sample has about 120,000 clones, around 93% seen once. The length of the CDR3 is 15 residues. Trimming stripped 0 bases from V and 4 bases from J, with 13 bases between. Germline lookup yields CDR1 SGHRS and CDR2 YFSETQ. This chain connects TRBV5-1 to TRBJ1-1, with no clear D. The sequences come from peripheral blood, collected 28 days after the second AZD1222 dose. This receptor was obtained from an adult who received the AZD1222 COVID-19 vaccine. The CDR3 sequence: CASSLAGVGGTEAFF. In nucleotides, the CDR3 is TGCGCCAGCAGCTTGGCCGGGGTAGGTGGCACTGAAGCTTTCTTT.